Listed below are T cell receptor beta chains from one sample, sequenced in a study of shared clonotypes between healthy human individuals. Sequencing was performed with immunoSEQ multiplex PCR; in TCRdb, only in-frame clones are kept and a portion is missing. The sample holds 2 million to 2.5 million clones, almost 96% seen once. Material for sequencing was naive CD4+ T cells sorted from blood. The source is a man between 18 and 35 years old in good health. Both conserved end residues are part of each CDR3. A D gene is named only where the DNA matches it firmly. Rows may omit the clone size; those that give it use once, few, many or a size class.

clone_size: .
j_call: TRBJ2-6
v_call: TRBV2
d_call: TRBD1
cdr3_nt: TGTGCCAGTCGGACAGGGAAGGCTGGGGCCAACGTCCTGACTTTC
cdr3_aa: CASRTGKAGANVLTF

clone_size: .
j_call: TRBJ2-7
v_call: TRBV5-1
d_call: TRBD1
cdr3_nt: TGCGCCAGGGGAAACAGGGGAGTCTACGAGCAGTACTTC
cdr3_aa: CARGNRGVYEQYF

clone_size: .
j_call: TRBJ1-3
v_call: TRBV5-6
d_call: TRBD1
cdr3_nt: TGTGCCAGCAGCTTGGCCCCCGACAGGGCTGGAAACACCATATATTTT
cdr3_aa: CASSLAPDRAGNTIYF

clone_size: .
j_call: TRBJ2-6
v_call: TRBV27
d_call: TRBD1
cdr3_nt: TGTGCCAGCAGTTTCCGGACAGGACTCTCTGGGGCCAACGTCCTGACTTTC
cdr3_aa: CASSFRTGLSGANVLTF

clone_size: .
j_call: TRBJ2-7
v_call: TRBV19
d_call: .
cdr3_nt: TGTGCCAGTAGCTCATCAGGGCCGTTTCGCCTATACGAGCAGTACTTC
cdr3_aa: CASSSSGPFRLYEQYF

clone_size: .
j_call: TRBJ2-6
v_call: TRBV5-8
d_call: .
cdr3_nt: TGTGCCAGCAGCTTGGGAACACGACCCAACGTCCTGACTTTC
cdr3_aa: CASSLGTRPNVLTF

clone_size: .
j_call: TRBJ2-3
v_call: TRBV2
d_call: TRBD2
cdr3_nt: TGTGCCAGCAGTCCCCGGGGTAGCGGGAGTTATTATACGCAGTATTTT
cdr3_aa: CASSPRGSGSYYTQYF

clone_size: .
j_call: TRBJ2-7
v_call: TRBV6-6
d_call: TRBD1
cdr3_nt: TGTGCCCATGCCAGGCAGGGGGCGGTCGACGAGCAGTACTTC
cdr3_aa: CAHARQGAVDEQYF

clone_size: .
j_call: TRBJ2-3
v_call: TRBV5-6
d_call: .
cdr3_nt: TGTGCCAGCAGCCTTGGGGGCGCGCGGACAGATACGCAGTATTTT
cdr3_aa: CASSLGGARTDTQYF

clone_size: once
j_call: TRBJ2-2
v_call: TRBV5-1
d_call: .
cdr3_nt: TGCGCCAGCAGCCGGGCACAGGAGAACACCGGGGAGCTGTTTTTT
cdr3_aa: CASSRAQENTGELFF

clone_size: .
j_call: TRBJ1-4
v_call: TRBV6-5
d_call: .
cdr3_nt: TGTGCCAGCAGTTACTCGGGTACCAATGAAAAACTGTTTTTT
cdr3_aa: CASSYSGTNEKLFF

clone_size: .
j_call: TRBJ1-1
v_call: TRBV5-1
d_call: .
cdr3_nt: TGCGCCAGCAGCTTGGGGGGAGGAGAGAACACTGAAGCTTTCTTT
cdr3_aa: CASSLGGGENTEAFF

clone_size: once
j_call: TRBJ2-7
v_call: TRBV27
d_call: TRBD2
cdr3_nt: TGTGCCAGCAGTTTAACCGGGACTAGCGGGTCCTACGAGCAGTACTTC
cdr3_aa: CASSLTGTSGSYEQYF

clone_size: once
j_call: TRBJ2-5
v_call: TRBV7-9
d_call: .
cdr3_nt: TGTGCCAGCAGCCTGAACCAAGAGACCCAGTACTTC
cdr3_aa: CASSLNQETQYF

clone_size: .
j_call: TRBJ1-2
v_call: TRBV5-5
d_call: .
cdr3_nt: TGTGCCAGCAGCTCCCAGTCAGACCCCTCTGGCTACACCTTC
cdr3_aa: CASSSQSDPSGYTF

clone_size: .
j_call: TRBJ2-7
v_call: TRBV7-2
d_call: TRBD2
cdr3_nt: TGTGCCAGCAGCGTACTAGCGGCCTCCTACGAGCAGTACTTC
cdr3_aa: CASSVLAASYEQYF

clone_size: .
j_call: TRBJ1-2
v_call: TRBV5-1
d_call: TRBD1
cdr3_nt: TGCGCCAGCAGCTTGGTACTAATGGGGACAGACTATGGCTACACCTTC
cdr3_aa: CASSLVLMGTDYGYTF

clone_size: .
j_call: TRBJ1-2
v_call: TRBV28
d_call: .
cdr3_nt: TGTGCCAGCTTTGTACAGGGAAATTATGGCTACACCTTC
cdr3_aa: CASFVQGNYGYTF

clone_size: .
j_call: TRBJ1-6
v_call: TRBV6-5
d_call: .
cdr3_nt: TGTGCCAGCAGTTTGTCAGCCCTCGTGCCCCTCCACTTT
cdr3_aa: CASSLSALVPLHF

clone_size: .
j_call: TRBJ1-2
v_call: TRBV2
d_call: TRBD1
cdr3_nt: TGTGCCGGCAGGGACAGCCTTAACTATGGCTACACCTTC
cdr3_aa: CAGRDSLNYGYTF

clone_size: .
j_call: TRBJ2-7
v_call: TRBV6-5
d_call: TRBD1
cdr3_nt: TGTGCCAGCAGTTACGGGAAAGGGACAGGGCGCTACGAGCAGTACTTC
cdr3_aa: CASSYGKGTGRYEQYF

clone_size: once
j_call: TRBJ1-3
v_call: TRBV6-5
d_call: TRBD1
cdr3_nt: TGTGCCAGCAGTTACTCGAAACAGGGGGCAGGAAACACCATATATTTT
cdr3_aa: CASSYSKQGAGNTIYF

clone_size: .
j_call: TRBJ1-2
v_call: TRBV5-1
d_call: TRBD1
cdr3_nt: TGCGCCAGCAGCTTGCAGGGGGCGCATGGCTACACCTTC
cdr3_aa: CASSLQGAHGYTF

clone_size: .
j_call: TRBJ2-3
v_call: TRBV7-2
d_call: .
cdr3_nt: TGTGCCAGCAGCCCGCGAGATACGCAGTATTTT
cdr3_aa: CASSPRDTQYF

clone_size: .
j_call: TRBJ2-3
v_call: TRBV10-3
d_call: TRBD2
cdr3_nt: TGTGCCATCAGTGACTTCCTAGCCGGGACTACGACCTCCGGGGATACGCAGTATTTT
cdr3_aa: CAISDFLAGTTTSGDTQYF

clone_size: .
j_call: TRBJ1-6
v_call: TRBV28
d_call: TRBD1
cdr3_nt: TGTGCCAGCAGTCTCCTAGGGACAGGGCGACAAAGCTCCTATAATTCACCCCTCCACTTT
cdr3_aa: CASSLLGTGRQSSYNSPLHF

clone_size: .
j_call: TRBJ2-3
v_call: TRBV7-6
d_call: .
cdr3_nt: TGTGCCAGCAGCTTAGAGGGAAGGGATACGCAGTATTTT
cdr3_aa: CASSLEGRDTQYF

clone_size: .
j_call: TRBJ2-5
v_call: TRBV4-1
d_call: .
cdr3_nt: TGCGCCAGCAGCCAAGATCGGGGGCGAGAGACCCAGTACTTC
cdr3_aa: CASSQDRGRETQYF

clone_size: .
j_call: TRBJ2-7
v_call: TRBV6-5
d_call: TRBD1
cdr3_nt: TGTGCCAGCAGTTACGGAGACAGGGTTTACGAGCAGTACTTC
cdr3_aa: CASSYGDRVYEQYF

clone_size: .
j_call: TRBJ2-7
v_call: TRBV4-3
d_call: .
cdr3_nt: TGCGCCAGCAGCCAAGATAGAACAGGTCGGGAGTACTTC
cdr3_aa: CASSQDRTGREYF

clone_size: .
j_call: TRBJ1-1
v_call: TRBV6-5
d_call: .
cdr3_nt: TGTGCCAGCAGTTACTCGCGCGGGAACACTGAAGCTTTCTTT
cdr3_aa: CASSYSRGNTEAFF

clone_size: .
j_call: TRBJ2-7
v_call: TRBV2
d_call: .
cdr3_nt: TGTGCCAGCAGTGAATGGGGGACGAGGTACGAGCAGTACTTC
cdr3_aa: CASSEWGTRYEQYF

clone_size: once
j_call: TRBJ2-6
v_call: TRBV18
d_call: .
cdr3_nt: TGTGCCAGCTCACATACAGGGACACGAGCTGGGGCCAACGTCCTGACTTTC
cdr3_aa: CASSHTGTRAGANVLTF

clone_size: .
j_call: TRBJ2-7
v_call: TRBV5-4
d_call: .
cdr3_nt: TGTGCCAGCAGCTTGTTTCGAGACAGACCTTACGAGCAGTACTTC
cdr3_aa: CASSLFRDRPYEQYF

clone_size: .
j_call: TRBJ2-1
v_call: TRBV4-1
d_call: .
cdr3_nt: TGCGCCAGCAGCCAGGCCCTCTATGGGGTCCTGTTCTTC
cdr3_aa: CASSQALYGVLFF

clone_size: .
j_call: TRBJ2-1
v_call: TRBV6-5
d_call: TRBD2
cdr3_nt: TGTGCCAGCAAAACGCGGGGGACCTCCATAAATGAGCAGTTCTTC
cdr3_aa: CASKTRGTSINEQFF

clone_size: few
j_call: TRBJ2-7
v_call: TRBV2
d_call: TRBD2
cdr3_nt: TGTGCCAGCAGGGCCGGGACTAGCGGGGGTGGGCCTTACGAGCAGTACTTC
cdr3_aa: CASRAGTSGGGPYEQYF

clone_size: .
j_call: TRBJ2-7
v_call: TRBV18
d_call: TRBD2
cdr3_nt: TGTGCCAGCTCGCTAGCGGGAGGGCCTACTTACGAGCAGTACTTC
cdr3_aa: CASSLAGGPTYEQYF

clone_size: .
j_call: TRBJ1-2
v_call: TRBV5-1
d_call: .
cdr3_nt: TGCGCCAGCAGCTTGCAACAGGCGGGTCTAGGGGGGACCTTC
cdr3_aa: CASSLQQAGLGGTF

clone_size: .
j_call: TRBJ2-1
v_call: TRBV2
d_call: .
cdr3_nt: TGTGCCAGCAGGGAGGTTACTGTTTACAATGAGCAGTTCTTC
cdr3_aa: CASREVTVYNEQFF

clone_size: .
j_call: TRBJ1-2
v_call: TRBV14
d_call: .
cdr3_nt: TGTGCCAGCAGCCAAGGGGCCCAGCAATTCTATGGCTACACCTTC
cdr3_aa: CASSQGAQQFYGYTF

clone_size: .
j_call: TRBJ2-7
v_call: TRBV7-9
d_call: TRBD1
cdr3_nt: TGTGCCAGCAGCCCAGGACAGGGGGCGCGTCGCGAGCAGTACTTC
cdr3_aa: CASSPGQGARREQYF

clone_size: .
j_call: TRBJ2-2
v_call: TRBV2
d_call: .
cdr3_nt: TGTGCCAGCAGTGAGGCCACCGGGGAGCTGTTTTTT
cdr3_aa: CASSEATGELFF

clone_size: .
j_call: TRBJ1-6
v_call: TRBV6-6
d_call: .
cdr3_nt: TGTGCCACTGGGACCTATAATTCACCCCTCCACTTT
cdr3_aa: CATGTYNSPLHF

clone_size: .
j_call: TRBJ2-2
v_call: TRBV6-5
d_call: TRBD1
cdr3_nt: TGTGCCAGCAGTTATCGACAGGGCGGTAACGGGGAGCTGTTTTTT
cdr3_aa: CASSYRQGGNGELFF

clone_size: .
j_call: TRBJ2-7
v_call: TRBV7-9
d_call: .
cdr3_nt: TGTGCCAGCAGCTCCATGGACAGCGAGCAGTACTTC
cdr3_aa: CASSSMDSEQYF

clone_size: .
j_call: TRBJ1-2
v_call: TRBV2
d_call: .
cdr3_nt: TGTGCCAGCTCAGGGGCCCTTAACTATGGCTACACCTTC
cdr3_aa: CASSGALNYGYTF

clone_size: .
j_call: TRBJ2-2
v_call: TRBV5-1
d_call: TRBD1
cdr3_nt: TGCGCCAGCAGCTCCCTGGACAGGCTGGGGGAGCTGTTTTTT
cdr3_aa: CASSSLDRLGELFF

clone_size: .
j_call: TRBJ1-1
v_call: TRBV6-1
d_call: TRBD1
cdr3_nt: TGTGCCAGCAGTGTCCGGGACAGGGGTACTGAAGCTTTCTTT
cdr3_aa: CASSVRDRGTEAFF

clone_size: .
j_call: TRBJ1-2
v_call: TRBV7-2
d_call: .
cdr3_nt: TGTGCCAGCAGCTTCGAGAACTATGGCTACACCTTC
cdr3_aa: CASSFENYGYTF

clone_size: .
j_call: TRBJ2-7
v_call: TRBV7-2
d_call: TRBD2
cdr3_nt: TGTGCCAGCAGCCCTCAGGCCCTAGCGGGAGGGCACGAGCAGTACTTC
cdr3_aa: CASSPQALAGGHEQYF

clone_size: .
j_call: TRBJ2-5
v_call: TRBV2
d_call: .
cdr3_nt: TGTGCCAGCTGTGGGGACCCACCGGGGGAGACCCAGTACTTC
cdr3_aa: CASCGDPPGETQYF

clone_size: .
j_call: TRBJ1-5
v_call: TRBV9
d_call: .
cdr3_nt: TGTGCCAGCAGCCCTACCGACAGTAGCAATCAGCCCCAGCATTTT
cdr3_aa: CASSPTDSSNQPQHF